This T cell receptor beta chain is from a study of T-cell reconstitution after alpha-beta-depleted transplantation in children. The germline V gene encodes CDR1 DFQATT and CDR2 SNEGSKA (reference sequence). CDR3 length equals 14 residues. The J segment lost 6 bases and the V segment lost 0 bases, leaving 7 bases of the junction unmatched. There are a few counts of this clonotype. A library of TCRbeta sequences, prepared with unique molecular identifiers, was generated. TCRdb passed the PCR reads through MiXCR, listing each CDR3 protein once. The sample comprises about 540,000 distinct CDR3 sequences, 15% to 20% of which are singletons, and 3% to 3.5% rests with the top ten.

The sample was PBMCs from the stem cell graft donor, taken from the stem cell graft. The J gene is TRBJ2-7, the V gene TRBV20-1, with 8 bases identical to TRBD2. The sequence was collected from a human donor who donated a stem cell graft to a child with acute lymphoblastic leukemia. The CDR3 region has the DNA TGCAGTGCTAGAGATTTACGGGAGGGCCGCGAGCAGTACTTC. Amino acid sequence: CSARDLREGREQYF.